This T cell receptor (beta chain) was identified during a study of TIL therapy for anti-PD-1-resistant metastatic lung cancer. Study-level background: Median tumor PD-L1 proportion score was about 6%. Tumors carried a median roughly 1.5 non-synonymous mutations per megabase.

This was the immunoSEQ v3 assay. The protocol was immunoSEQ multiplex PCR, while the TCRdb copy is restricted to in-frame clones and leaves out a portion. The repertoire consists of about 36,000 clones, with more than 60% occurring once and the leading ten covering approximately 5.3%. Only one count was recorded for this clone. The time point: pre-treatment sample, taken before nivolumab and TIL therapy. This CDR3 is built from 17 residues. V lost 5 bases to trimming and J lost 3 bases; unmatched junction nucleotides: 8. The germline CDR1 and CDR2 sequences are MNHEY and SMNVEV (reference sequence). Source: blood, taken at baseline. This clonotype was sampled from a person aged 25 to 80 with non-small cell lung cancer. V is TRBV27 and J is TRBJ2-4, with 12 nucleotides matching TRBD2. CDR3 amino acids: CASSTGLAGLGKNIQYF. The CDR3 nucleotides read TGTGCCAGCAGTACGGGACTAGCGGGCTTGGGCAAAAACATTCAGTACTTC.